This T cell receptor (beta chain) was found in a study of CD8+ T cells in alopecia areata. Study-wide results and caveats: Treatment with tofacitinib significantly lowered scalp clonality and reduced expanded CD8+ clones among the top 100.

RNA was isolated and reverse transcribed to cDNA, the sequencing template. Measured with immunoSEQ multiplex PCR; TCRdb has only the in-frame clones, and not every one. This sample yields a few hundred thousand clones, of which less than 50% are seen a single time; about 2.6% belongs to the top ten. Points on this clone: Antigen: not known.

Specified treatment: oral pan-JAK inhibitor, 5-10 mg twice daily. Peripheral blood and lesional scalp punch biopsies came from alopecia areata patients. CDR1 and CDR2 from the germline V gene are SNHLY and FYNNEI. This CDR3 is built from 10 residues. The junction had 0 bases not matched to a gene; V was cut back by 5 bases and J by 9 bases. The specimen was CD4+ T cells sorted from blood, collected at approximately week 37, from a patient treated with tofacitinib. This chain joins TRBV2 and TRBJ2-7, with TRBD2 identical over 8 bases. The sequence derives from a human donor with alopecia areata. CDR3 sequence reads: CASSRGGQYF. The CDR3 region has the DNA TGTGCCAGCAGTCGGGGGGGGCAGTACTTC.